This T cell receptor (beta chain) was identified during a study of T cells in Graves' hyperthyroidism and ophthalmopathy. Study results and limitations: The model identified upcoming ophthalmopathy a median approximately 6.4 months ahead of onset. The majority of expanded thyroid clonotypes above 0.001 also appeared in blood.

There were TCR beta CDR3 regions amplified from RNA transcripts. In the first-round RT-PCR of the TCR CDR3, the HTBI primer set was used. Using its own MiXCR run on the multiplex PCR reads, TCRdb lists one record per CDR3 protein. This table has 250,000 to 300,000 distinct CDR3 sequences, roughly 14% appearing once. This clonotype was counted many times. Its antigen is still unknown. V was clipped by 5 bases and J by 1 base, with 12 bases between them. Per the germline V gene, CDR1 is SGHAT and CDR2 is FQNNGV. The length of the CDR3 is 14 residues. Patients with uncontrolled infections, other autoimmune diseases, pregnancy or lactation were excluded. Diagnosis relied on clinical symptoms, serum thyroxine and TRAb, thyroid ultrasound and orbital computed tomography.

The clonotype originates from a woman in her thirties or forties with Graves' hyperthyroidism that later progressed to Graves' ophthalmopathy. The chain uses TRBV11-2 and TRBJ2-7, with D perhaps matching TRBD1 (6 bases). Sequenced material: blood. CDR3 amino acids: CASSGPDSSYEQYF. CDR3 in DNA: TGTGCCAGCAGCGGTCCGGACAGTTCCTACGAGCAGTACTTC.